Below, one T cell receptor (beta chain) is given with its context. Its antigen is unknown. The data stem from a study of cytomegalovirus exposure and HLA in healthy donors. PCR amplification relied on 60 Vbeta primers (plus 13 Jbeta primers). TCRdb's table, derived via immunoSEQ multiplex PCR, lists solely in-frame clones and lacks some. This table has some 100,000 clones, approximately 76% appearing once. CDR1 SEHNR and CDR2 FQNEAQ come from the germline V gene (reference sequence). CDR3 length: 14 residues. The study, taken as a whole, reports: Earlier results showed most TCR beta V segments being productive about 87% or about 30% of the time.

Sample: PBMCs. The rearrangement joins TRBV7-9 to TRBJ2-7; TRBD1 agrees at 7 bases. The origin of this receptor is a man between 35 and 55 years old in good health and CMV-seronegative. The CDR3 sequence is CSSSMGQKSYEQYV. The DNA for the CDR3 is TGTTCCAGCAGCATGGGACAGAAATCCTACGAGCAGTACGTC.